Below are 25 T cell receptor beta chains sequenced from a single sample in a study of radiotherapy plus CTLA-4 blockade in lung cancer. Repertoires were generated with immunoSEQ multiplex PCR, while TCRdb's copy carries only in-frame clones and drops some. This sample has more than 100,000 clones; about nine tenths occur once, and the top ten carry under 8%. The sample consisted of peripheral blood, taken from a patient treated with radiotherapy plus ipilimumab. The receptors come from a human donor with non-small cell lung cancer that progressed on radiotherapy plus ipilimumab.

V is TRBV6-1 and J is TRBJ2-5; 8 bases line up with TRBD2. This CDR3 has 16 residues. V lost 1 base, J lost 5 bases, and 9 bases stayed unmatched. The germline gives CDR1 MNHNS, CDR2 SASEGT. CDR3 bases: TGTGCCAGCAGTGAAGAGGGAGCGGGAGCCGGGGAGACCCAGTACTTC. Translated, it gives CASSEEGAGAGETQYF.

The gene calls are TRBV7-9 and TRBJ1-2; D unresolved. Germline CDR1 and CDR2: SEHNR and FQNEAQ (reference sequence). There are 16 residues in the CDR3. V lost 2 bases, J lost 7 bases, and 20 bases lay in between. The CDR3 coding sequence is TGTGCCAGCAGCTTAAGCTCCGGGCAGACTAACGTTGGCTACACCTTC. This codes for CASSLSSGQTNVGYTF.

The chain uses TRBV5-6 and TRBJ1-2; TRBD1 might be the D (6 bases). This CDR3 region has 16 residues. Germline V lookup: CDR1 SGHDT, CDR2 YYEEEE. The V gene lost 5 bases and the J gene lost 3 bases, with 20 bases spanning the gap. The CDR3 DNA reads as TGTGCCAGCAGACCTAAGTACAGGGATTACTACTATGGCTACACCTTC. It codes for CASRPKYRDYYYGYTF. Filled out from reference TRBV5-6 and TRBJ1-2, the complete variable domain reads DAGVTQSPTHLIKTRGQQVTLRCSPKSGHDTVSWYQQALGQGPQFIFQYYEEEERQRGNFPDRFSGHQFPNYSSELNVNALLLGDSALYLCASRPKYRDYYYGYTFGSGTRLTVV.

This sequence joins TRBV27 and TRBJ1-2, with D uncertain. V lost 9 bases and J 0 bases, leaving 8 bases between the germline ends. CDR1 is MNHEY and CDR2 is SMNVEV in the germline V gene (reference sequence). The CDR3 extends over 12 amino acids. The CDR3 DNA follows: TGTGCCAGAATGCCGACTAACTATGGCTACACCTTC. It is translated as CARMPTNYGYTF.

The chain recombines TRBV2 with TRBJ1-3, with D perhaps TRBD1 (5 bases). Trimming stripped 4 bases from V and 8 bases from J, with 15 bases between. This CDR3 spans 14 amino acids. Germline lookup yields CDR1 SNHLY and CDR2 FYNNEI. The CDR3 loop reads CASSVGRGQDTIYF. The CDR3 bases are TGTGCCAGCAGTGTGGGGAGGGGTCAGGACACCATATATTTT.

The CDR3 here is CASSSPSDGGFGDTQYF. In DNA, the CDR3 is TGTGCCAGCAGCTCCCCTAGCGATGGGGGCTTCGGCGATACGCAGTATTTT. The chain is built from TRBV13 and TRBJ2-3, with D perhaps matching TRBD1 or TRBD2 (6 bases each). The CDR3 consists of 17 residues. Germline V gene lookup returns CDR1 PRHDT and CDR2 FYEKMQ (reference sequence). The ends were cut back, 4 bases at V and 6 bases at J, with 23 bases in the middle. Drawing the rest from reference TRBV13 and TRBJ2-3, the complete variable domain is AAGVIQSPRHLIKEKRETATLKCYPIPRHDTVYWYQQGPGQDPQFLISFYEKMQSDKGSIPDRFSAQQFSDYHSELNMSSLELGDSALYFCASSSPSDGGFGDTQYFGPGTRLTVL.

Turning to this clone: This same CDR3 is encoded by further DNA sequences in the sample. V gene TRBV5-1 combines with J gene TRBJ2-1, with 12 bases matching TRBD2. Trimming removed 5 bases from V and 5 bases from J; junction bases left unmatched: 2. CDR1 is SGHRS and CDR2 is YFSETQ in the germline V gene. The CDR3 loop spans 14 amino acids. CDR3 sequence (DNA): TGCGCCAGCAGTCGGACTAGCGGGAACAATGAGCAGTTCTTC. Translation: CASSRTSGNNEQFF.

The V and J genes are TRBV5-1 and TRBJ2-1; D ambiguous. Germline CDR1 SGHRS, CDR2 YFSETQ. V gave up 0 bases and J gave up 7 bases, with 11 bases separating them. The CDR3 length is 14 residues. The CDR3 reads CASSLAGGFNEQFF. In DNA, the CDR3 is TGCGCCAGCAGCTTGGCCGGTGGGTTTAATGAGCAGTTCTTC.

This chain connects TRBV7-2 to TRBJ2-7, with 8 bases fitting TRBD1. Losses at the gene ends were 5 bases for V and 6 bases for J; bases not matched to a gene: 12. The CDR3 is 15 amino acids. Per the germline V gene, CDR1 is SGHTA and CDR2 is FQGNSA. The CDR3 loop reads CASSPTVDRVREQYF. CDR3 bases: TGTGCCAGCAGCCCGACCGTGGACAGGGTCCGCGAGCAGTACTTC.

V gene TRBV5-1 combines with J gene TRBJ2-3, with unresolved D. The germline gives CDR1 SGHRS, CDR2 YFSETQ. This CDR3 is 12 amino acids long. V lost 3 bases and J lost 2, with 4 bases in between. DNA of the CDR3: TGCGCCAGCAGCTACCTCACAGATACGCAGTATTTT. This codes for CASSYLTDTQYF.

The chain couples TRBV11-1 to TRBJ2-1; D is possibly TRBD2 (6 bases). Per the germline V gene, CDR1 is SGHAT and CDR2 is FQDESV (reference sequence). The V end was cut by 6 bases, the J end by 3 bases, with 18 bases between. The CDR3 length is 16 residues. This chain's CDR3 is CASSKSAGQFYNEQFF. The CDR3 coding sequence is TGTGCCAGCAGTAAGTCAGCGGGTCAATTCTACAATGAGCAGTTCTTC.

The chain couples TRBV7-2 to TRBJ2-1; 7 bases agree with TRBD2. Germline assignment: CDR1 SGHTA and CDR2 FQGNSA. V dropped 3 bases and J dropped 7; count of bases not matched to a gene: 9. The CDR3 is 15 amino acids. In DNA form, the CDR3 reads TGTGCCAGCAGCTTTTTGGGGAGGGCCGGGAATGAGCAGTTCTTC. It codes for CASSFLGRAGNEQFF.

Here the CDR3 DNA reads TGTGCCAGCAGCGGACAGGGTGCCCTAGACTATGGCTACACCTTC. Its protein product is CASSGQGALDYGYTF. The rearrangement joins TRBV9 to TRBJ1-2; TRBD1 matches at 7 bases. With 3 bases clipped from V and 3 bases from J, the junction kept 8 bases outside the gene matches. This CDR3 comprises 15 residues. Per the germline V gene, CDR1 is SGDLS and CDR2 is YYNGEE.

This chain links TRBV9 with TRBJ1-4, with D possibly TRBD1 on 6 matching bases. Germline values: CDR1 SGDLS, CDR2 YYNGEE. The CDR3 totals 15 residues. V lost 0 bases and J 7 bases, leaving 13 bases between the germline ends. CDR3 sequence reads: CASSVGGPEGEKLFF. The DNA of the CDR3 is TGTGCCAGCAGCGTAGGGGGGCCTGAGGGTGAAAAACTGTTTTTT.

This clone is a singleton in its sample. The DNA of the CDR3 is TGTGCCAGCAGCGGACAGGGGACTGAAGCTTTCTTT. This translates into CASSGQGTEAFF. This rearrangement joins TRBV27 to TRBJ1-1; 9 bases agree with TRBD1. Losses at the gene ends were 6 bases for V and 5 bases for J; bases not matched to a gene: 1. The CDR3 loop spans 12 amino acids. Germline assignment: CDR1 MNHEY and CDR2 SMNVEV (reference sequence).

The V call is TRBV7-8, the J call TRBJ1-5, with 7 bases identical to TRBD1. The germline gives CDR1 SGHVS, CDR2 FQNEAQ. This CDR3 is built from 15 residues. V was clipped by 5 bases and J by 1 base; unmatched bases: 5. In DNA, the CDR3 is TGTGCCAGCAGCCCAGGGGGAAGGAGCAATCAGCCCCAGCATTTT. Protein product: CASSPGGRSNQPQHF.

The chain is built from TRBV7-3 and TRBJ2-1; tentatively, D is TRBD2 (6 bases). V was shortened by 7 bases and J by 4 bases, with 11 bases between the two germline ends. CDR1 is SGHTA, CDR2 FQGTGA, per germline. This CDR3 has 13 residues. CDR3 coding DNA: TGTGCCAGCACCGATCGGGGGTACAATGAGCAGTTCTTC. Its protein is CASTDRGYNEQFF.

This rearrangement joins TRBV28 to TRBJ1-2, with 12 bases lining up with TRBD1. Germline V gene lookup returns CDR1 MDHEN and CDR2 SYDVKM. V lost 8 bases, J lost 7 bases, and 14 bases stayed unmatched. This CDR3 spans 16 amino acids. Here the CDR3 DNA reads TGTGCCAGCGGACCTGAACCCGGGACAGGGGGCGGTGGCTACACCTTC. It is translated as CASGPEPGTGGGGYTF.

This clone showed up just once. The V and J genes are TRBV9 and TRBJ1-2; 7 bases align to TRBD1. This CDR3 contains 14 residues. J lost 2 bases, V lost 4 bases, and 5 bases had no gene match. Germline V CDR1 and CDR2: SGDLS, YYNGEE. CDR3 amino acids: CASSSTGQNYGYTF. CDR3 DNA sequence: TGTGCCAGCAGCTCAACGGGACAGAACTATGGCTACACCTTC.

V and J are TRBV2 and TRBJ2-3, with 10 positions matching TRBD2. The V and J ends lost 4 bases and 1 base, in that order; junction bases with no gene match: 5. The CDR3 covers 16 residues. In germline, CDR1 is SNHLY, CDR2 FYNNEI. Here the CDR3 DNA reads TGTGCCAGCAGTGGGAAGCGGGAGGGCCGCACAGATACGCAGTATTTT. It translates to CASSGKREGRTDTQYF.

The J gene is TRBJ2-5, the V gene TRBV5-6, with unresolved D. The tail of the sequence fits TRBJ2-7 better, so the J call may be wrong. CDR1 and CDR2 (germline): SGHDT, YYEEEE. This CDR3 region has 14 residues. CDR3 DNA: TGTGCCAGCAGCCGCAGACGGTACTCCTACGAGCAGTACTTC. This translates into CASSRRRYSYEQYF.

This clone appeared once. The sample holds other DNA sequences that translate to the same CDR3. The chain joins TRBV18 to TRBJ2-5; D is uncertain. Germline V gene lookup returns CDR1 KGHSH and CDR2 LQKENI. V gave up 0 bases and J gave up 3 bases, with 8 bases separating them. This CDR3 is 14 amino acids long. CDR3 DNA sequence: TGTGCCAGCTCACCACCGTCTCGGAAAGAGACCCAGTACTTC. Translating gives CASSPPSRKETQYF.

V is TRBV7-2 and J is TRBJ1-5, with 7 bases fitting TRBD1. Losses at the gene ends were 4 bases for V and 6 bases for J; bases not matched to a gene: 9. The germline CDR1 and CDR2 sequences are SGHTA and FQGNSA. The CDR3 totals 15 residues. The CDR3 loop is CASSSSTGARQPQHF. The CDR3, as DNA: TGTGCCAGCAGCTCAAGTACAGGGGCCCGTCAGCCCCAGCATTTT. Full variable domain (remainder filled in from reference TRBV7-2 and TRBJ1-5): GAGVSQSPSNKVTEKGKDVELRCDPISGHTALYWYRQSLGQGLEFLIYFQGNSAPDKSGLPSDRFSAERTGGSVSTLTIQRTQQEDSAVYLCASSSSTGARQPQHFGDGTRLSIL.

This rearrangement joins TRBV9 to TRBJ2-1, with D perhaps TRBD2 (6 bases). Per germline, CDR1 SGDLS and CDR2 YYNGEE. Trimming took 3 bases from V and 4 from J, leaving 14 bases between them. The CDR3 consists of 15 residues. CDR3 nucleotide sequence: TGTGCCAGCAGCGAGACTTCTGGAGGGTACAATGAGCAGTTCTTC. Amino acids: CASSETSGGYNEQFF.

This rearrangement joins TRBV25-1 to TRBJ2-3; possibly TRBD1 for D (8 bases). The CDR3 totals 16 residues. CDR1 and CDR2 (germline): MGHDK, SYGVNS. V lost 6 bases to trimming and J lost 0 bases, with 16 bases between them. The CDR3 DNA reads TGTGCCAGCAGGGGAGGGACAGGCACTAGCACAGATACGCAGTATTTT. This codes for CASRGGTGTSTDTQYF.